The 21 T cell receptor beta chains below come from one sample, sequenced in a study of regulatory T cells in long-lasting Graves disease (TCRdb year 2021). The label giving this sample's time point can be read as: persistent/refractory GD, antithyroid drugs over 5 years with positive TRAb. For both TCR sequencing and RNA sequencing, RNA was extracted from PBMCs in TRIzol. Libraries came from multiplex PCR. Data came from an Illumina HiSeq 4000. TCR beta libraries were built with iRepertoire HTBI primers and Arm-PCR amplification of CDR3 regions. TCRdb took the public reads, trimmed them with fastp at Q25, ran MiXCR for clone calling and kept in-frame beta chains. Duplicate CDR3 protein sequences are folded into a single record with the most common DNA and genes. The sample table shows 350,000 to 500,000 distinct CDR3 sequences, and around 20% are seen once. 14% of the sample is taken by the ten largest.

The input for sequencing was peripheral blood mononuclear cells (PBMCs), taken when the disease was refractory, from a patient treated with antithyroid drugs. The receptors stem from a female donor with Graves disease.

This clonotype occurred once. This may come from a read error, since a much larger clone is one base off. The chain combines TRBV6-5 with TRBJ1-5, with a tentative D call TRBD1 (6 bases). There are 15 residues in the CDR3. In germline, CDR1 is MNHEY, CDR2 SVGAGI. CDR3 amino acids: CVSSYSGAENQPQHF. The CDR3 DNA reads as TGTGTCAGCAGTTACTCGGGGGCAGAGAATCAGCCCCAGCATTTT.

This clonotype was seen only a few times. This rearrangement joins TRBV6-2 or TRBV6-3 to TRBJ2-6; D might be TRBD1 (5 bases). The CDR3 has 17 amino acids. CDR1 is MNHEY, CDR2 SVGEGT, per germline. Trimming cost V 10 bases and J 0 bases, with 19 bases left between them. Here the CDR3 DNA reads TGTGCCACCCTTAAAGGGGTCATGAGCTCTGGGGCCAACGTCCTGACTTTC. Its protein product is CATLKGVMSSGANVLTF.

This chain links TRBV11-1 with TRBJ2-7, with 14 bases identical to TRBD2. CDR1 SGHAT and CDR2 FQDESV come from the germline V gene (reference sequence). There are 16 residues in the CDR3. The V and J ends lost 5 bases and 7 bases, in that order; junction bases with no gene match: 10. The CDR3 sequence: CASSPGTSGSLWEQYF. The CDR3 nucleotides read TGTGCCAGCAGCCCCGGGACTAGCGGGAGTCTCTGGGAGCAGTACTTC.

This clonotype has at least ten counts. The DNA of the CDR3 is TGTGCCAGCAGCATAGGAGCGGGCGGAGGGGTACCCTACGAGCAGTACTTC. Protein: CASSIGAGGGVPYEQYF. The V call is TRBV11-1, the J call TRBJ2-7, with TRBD2 as a possible D gene (6 bases). Trimming shortened V by 5 bases and J by 2 bases, and 22 bases separated the two germline ends. The length of the CDR3 is 17 residues. Germline V gene lookup returns CDR1 SGHAT and CDR2 FQDESV (reference sequence).

The chain has TRBV14 and TRBJ2-3, with 9 bases aligning to TRBD2. CDR1 and CDR2 from the germline V gene are SGHDN and FVKESK. This CDR3 has 18 residues. Trimming took 0 bases from V and 0 from J; bases not matched to a gene: 7. In nucleotides, the CDR3 is TGTGCCAGCAGCCAAGACCCTAGCGGGATTCCTAGCACAGATACGCAGTATTTT. This translates into CASSQDPSGIPSTDTQYF.

This sequence joins TRBV20-1 and TRBJ1-1, with a possible D match to TRBD1 (6 bases). Germline V gene sequence: CDR1 DFQATT, CDR2 SNEGSKA (reference sequence). The V gene lost 4 bases and the J gene lost 7 bases, with 16 bases spanning the gap. CDR3 size: 13 residues. The CDR3 DNA follows: TGCAGTGCTATACCACAGGGTACTCTTGAAGCTTTCTTT. Protein: CSAIPQGTLEAFF.

This clonotype was detected many times. This chain's CDR3 is CASSPRPGRVGEQYF. CDR3 DNA: TGTGCCAGCAGTCCCCGGCCAGGGCGGGTGGGCGAGCAGTACTTC. V and J are TRBV6-1 and TRBJ2-7, with D possibly being TRBD1 or TRBD2 (5 bases each). The CDR3 spans 15 residues. CDR1 and CDR2 from the germline V gene are MNHNS and SASEGT. V gave up 5 bases and J gave up 6 bases, with 20 bases separating them.

This clonotype came up a few times. J is TRBJ1-3 and V is TRBV11-2, with a tentative D call TRBD1 (5 bases). Per the germline V gene, CDR1 is SGHAT and CDR2 is FQNNGV. V gave up 5 bases and J gave up 0 bases, with 14 bases separating them. CDR3 length equals 16 residues. The CDR3 protein is CASSPLGHLSGNTIYF. The CDR3 coding sequence is TGTGCCAGCAGCCCATTGGGGCACCTCTCTGGAAACACCATATATTTT.

This chain connects TRBV12-3 or TRBV12-4 to TRBJ2-2; D perhaps matches TRBD2 (6 bases). V was clipped by 2 bases and J by 2 bases, with 15 bases between them. The CDR3 is 17 residues long. The CDR3 protein is CASSLRWDLNNTGELFF. The CDR3, as DNA: TGTGCCAGCAGTTTACGTTGGGACTTAAATAACACCGGGGAGCTGTTTTTT.

This clonotype turned up a few times. The chain recombines TRBV12-3 or TRBV12-4 with TRBJ2-7; D perhaps matches TRBD1 (6 bases). The CDR3 is made up of 15 amino acids. With 3 bases removed from V and 4 bases from J, the gap between germline ends came to 16 bases. The CDR3 DNA follows: TGTGCCAGCAGTTTGGGCCCTCAGGGGAAATACGAGCAGTACTTC. This translates into CASSLGPQGKYEQYF.

This rearrangement joins TRBV6-2 or TRBV6-3 to TRBJ2-3; TRBD2 matches at 8 bases. Looked up from germline, CDR1 is MNHEY and CDR2 is SVGEGT. The V and J ends lost 10 bases and 1 base, in that order; junction bases with no gene match: 7. The CDR3 has 14 amino acids. The CDR3 DNA sequence: TGTGCCACTTCGGGTAGCGGGGGCACAGATACGCAGTATTTT. It codes for CATSGSGGTDTQYF.

This clonotype was recorded at least ten times. J is TRBJ2-7 and V is TRBV12-3 or TRBV12-4, with 8 bases fitting TRBD1. V lost 7 bases to trimming and J lost 5 bases; unmatched junction nucleotides: 7. This CDR3 is built from 13 residues. The CDR3 loop reads CASTLDRGNEQYF. The CDR3 DNA sequence: TGTGCCAGCACCTTAGACAGGGGCAACGAGCAGTACTTC.

This clonotype appeared many times. This chain connects TRBV20-1 to TRBJ2-7; the match to TRBD2 covers 8 bases. Germline-derived CDR1 and CDR2 are DFQATT and SNEGSKA (reference sequence). V shed 0 bases and J 0 bases; nucleotides not matched to a gene: 7. There are 16 residues in the CDR3. CDR3 nucleotides: TGCAGTGCTAGAGATAGGAGTAGCGGGACCTCCTACGAGCAGTACTTC. Translating it yields CSARDRSSGTSYEQYF.

This clonotype occurred many times. The chain carries TRBV2 and TRBJ1-4, with D possibly TRBD1 on 6 matching bases. Between the trimmed V and J ends, which lost 1 base and 5 bases, there was a span of 11 bases. The CDR3 has 15 residues. CDR1 and CDR2 from the germline V gene are SNHLY and FYNNEI. The CDR3 nucleotides are TGTGCCAGCAGTGAAGGGTACAGGGAAAATGAAAAACTGTTTTTT. Amino acid sequence: CASSEGYRENEKLFF.

The chain recombines TRBV4-1 with TRBJ1-1, with D perhaps TRBD1 (5 bases). The V end was cut by 2 bases, the J end by 5 bases, with 18 bases between. The germline V gene has CDR1 MGHRA and CDR2 YSYEKL. This CDR3 is 16 amino acids long. Here the CDR3 DNA reads TGCGCCAGCAGCCAAAGCCTCGGGACCTCCATGACTGAAGCTTTCTTT. Amino acids: CASSQSLGTSMTEAFF.

Turning to this clonotype: At one end the junction does not follow the germline gene, possibly because of a read error. The rearrangement joins TRBV29-1 to TRBJ1-1; the match to TRBD1 covers 7 bases. CDR3 size: 13 residues. Germline values: CDR1 SQVTM, CDR2 ANQGSEA. CDR3 sequence (DNA): TGCAGCGTTCCAGGGGGGAAGAACACTGGAGCTTTCTTT. Encoded protein: CSVPGGKNTGAFF.

For this clonotype: It may be a read error: a sequence one base away is much more abundant. The rearrangement links TRBV6-4 to TRBJ1-1; TRBD1 aligns across 8 bases. The CDR3 sequence is 14 residues long. Germline V gives CDR1 MRHNA, CDR2 SNTAGT. In nucleotides, the CDR3 is TGTGCCGGCAGTTACACGACAGGGGACACTGAAGCTTTCTTT. Protein sequence: CAGSYTTGDTEAFF.

This clonotype appeared many times. An end of the junction differs from the germline gene, which may be a read error. This rearrangement joins TRBV3-1 to TRBJ1-1; no clear D gene. This CDR3 contains 15 residues. CDR1 and CDR2 from the germline V gene are LGHDT and YNNKEL (reference sequence). In DNA form, the CDR3 reads TGTGCCAGCAGCAACTCACGACTACGTCAGGATCGGTGGGTCTTT. As protein: CASSNSRLRQDRWVF.

There are a few counts of this clonotype. V is TRBV9 and J is TRBJ1-2; D is ambiguous. There are 17 residues in the CDR3. Germline CDR1 reads SGDLS; CDR2 reads YYNGEE. V shed 4 bases and J shed 5 bases, with 24 bases lying between them. Here the CDR3 DNA reads TGTGCCAGCAGCCTGACGGCGGCGGGTAACGGAAATTATGGCTACACCTTC. Translated: CASSLTAAGNGNYGYTF.

This clonotype was counted at least ten times. The rearrangement joins TRBV7-9 to TRBJ2-5; D may be TRBD1 (5 bases). The CDR3 runs to 14 residues. Looked up from germline, CDR1 is SEHNR and CDR2 is FQNEAQ (reference sequence). V lost 4 bases, J lost 5 bases, and 14 bases lay in between. DNA of the CDR3: TGTGCCAGCAGCTACCTAGGGGTAGTGGAGACCCAGTACTTC. Its protein is CASSYLGVVETQYF.

This clonotype has only a few counts. CDR3 DNA sequence: TGTGCCAGCAGTTTCTCCTGGGATGAGCAGTTCTTC. Translation gives CASSFSWDEQFF. The gene calls are TRBV12-3 or TRBV12-4 and TRBJ2-1; D uncertain. This CDR3 spans 12 amino acids. V lost 3 bases, J lost 8 bases, and 8 bases lay in between.